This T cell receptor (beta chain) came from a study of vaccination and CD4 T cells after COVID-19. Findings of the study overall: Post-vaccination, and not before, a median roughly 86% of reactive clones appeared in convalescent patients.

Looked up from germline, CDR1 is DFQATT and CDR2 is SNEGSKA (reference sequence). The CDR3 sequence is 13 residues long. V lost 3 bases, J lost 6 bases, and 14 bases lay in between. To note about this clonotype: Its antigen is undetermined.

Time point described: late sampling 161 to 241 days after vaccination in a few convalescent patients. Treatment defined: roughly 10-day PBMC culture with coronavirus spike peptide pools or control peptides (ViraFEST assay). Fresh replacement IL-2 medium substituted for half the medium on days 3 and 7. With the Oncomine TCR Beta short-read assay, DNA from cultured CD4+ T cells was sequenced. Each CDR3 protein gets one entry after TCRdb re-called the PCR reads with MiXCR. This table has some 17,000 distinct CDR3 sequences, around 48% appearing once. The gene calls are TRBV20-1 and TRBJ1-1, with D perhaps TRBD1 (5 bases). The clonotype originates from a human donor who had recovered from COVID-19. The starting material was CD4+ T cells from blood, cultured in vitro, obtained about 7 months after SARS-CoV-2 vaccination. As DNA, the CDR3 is TGCAGTGCTAGTAACGGAGTACAGGCTGAAGCTTTCTTT. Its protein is CSASNGVQAEAFF.